This TCR beta chain was identified during a study of blood T cells in healthy people across ages. This clonotype was seen more than once but under ten times. Its specificity is unknown. Findings and limits, study-wide: Diversity was higher, and naive CD4+ cells more numerous, in long-lived donors than in aged donors.

The authors drew around 9.4 milliliters of peripheral blood from each donor. Per sample, extraction of total RNA gave at least 6 micrograms in every case. V was shortened by 2 bases and J by 5 bases, with 13 bases between the two germline ends. Germline V lookup: CDR1 SGHKS, CDR2 YYEKEE (reference sequence). This CDR3 comprises 15 residues. Alongside a J-beta primer mix, a sample-barcoded 5' primer served in a second PCR lasting about 7 to 11 cycles. TCRdb re-analysed the 5' RACE reads in MiXCR, keeping a single row per CDR3 protein. In the table there are around 800,000 distinct CDR3 sequences, 20% to 30% of which are singletons. These sequences were also reported in another study, on T cells of mothers and their children. Turning to that study: Researchers put all of the extracted RNA into cDNA synthesis, using roughly 1.5 ug per 15 ul.

Specimen: blood. The TCR comes from a boy younger than 18 in good health. The V call is TRBV5-5, the J call TRBJ1-4, with D hard to call. Here the CDR3 DNA reads TGTGCCAGCAGCTTCGATCCCTCTAGGAATGAAAAACTGTTTTTT. This gives the protein CASSFDPSRNEKLFF.